These T cell receptor beta chains were read from a single sample in a study of somatic mutations in cytotoxic T cells in rheumatoid arthritis. Some clones are missing from TCRdb's copy, which holds only in-frame ones; the method was immunoSEQ multiplex PCR. The sample yields approximately 18,000 clones, over 70% seen once. Sample: CD8+ T cells sorted from blood. Source of these receptors: a man between 60 and 70 years old in good health. Each CDR3 is given with its conserved first and last residue. D genes are given only for firm matches. For some rows the clone size is stated as once, few or many, or as a class when expanded; others skip it.

CDR3 DNA: TGTGCCAGCAGTTTAATGGGACTAGCGGGAGGTTCTTGGGAGCAGTACTTC
CDR3 protein: CASSLMGLAGGSWEQYF
J gene: TRBJ2-5
clone size: NA
V gene: TRBV28
D gene: TRBD2

CDR3 DNA: TGTGCCAGTAGTAGCCAGGGCACAGATACGCAGTATTTT
CDR3 protein: CASSSQGTDTQYF
J gene: TRBJ2-3
clone size: NA
V gene: TRBV19
D gene: NA

CDR3 DNA: TGTGCCAGCAGTCTTGGACAGGGAGGAAATGAAAAACTGTTTTTT
CDR3 protein: CASSLGQGGNEKLFF
J gene: TRBJ1-4
clone size: NA
V gene: TRBV6-4
D gene: TRBD1

CDR3 DNA: TGTGCCAGCAGTGAAGCCGATTGGACTGAAGAGACCCAGTACTTC
CDR3 protein: CASSEADWTEETQYF
J gene: TRBJ2-5
clone size: once
V gene: TRBV6-1
D gene: NA

CDR3 DNA: TGTGCCAGCAGCTTAGGTGGCGTGACAGGGGAAGCTTTCTTT
CDR3 protein: CASSLGGVTGEAFF
J gene: TRBJ1-1
clone size: few
V gene: TRBV11-2
D gene: TRBD1

CDR3 DNA: TGCGCCAGCAGCCAAGGTCGAGGGTCCACCGGGGAGCTGTTTTTT
CDR3 protein: CASSQGRGSTGELFF
J gene: TRBJ2-2
clone size: once
V gene: TRBV4-3
D gene: NA

CDR3 DNA: TGTGCCAGTAGACGGGGGGGATTCAATCAGCCCCAGCATTTT
CDR3 protein: CASRRGGFNQPQHF
J gene: TRBJ1-5
clone size: NA
V gene: TRBV19
D gene: NA

CDR3 DNA: TGTGCCAGCAGCCGCCTCCAGGGTTGGTCTAATGAAAAACTGTTTTTT
CDR3 protein: CASSRLQGWSNEKLFF
J gene: TRBJ1-4
clone size: NA
V gene: TRBV7-9
D gene: NA

CDR3 DNA: TGTGCCAGCAGCCATAGGGGACTAGCGGGCATTGAGCAGTTCTTC
CDR3 protein: CASSHRGLAGIEQFF
J gene: TRBJ2-1
clone size: once
V gene: TRBV13
D gene: TRBD2

CDR3 DNA: TGTGCCAGCAGCTTGGAAATGAATGAGATGAACACTGAAGCTTTCTTT
CDR3 protein: CASSLEMNEMNTEAFF
J gene: TRBJ1-1
clone size: once
V gene: TRBV5-5
D gene: NA

CDR3 DNA: TGTGCCATCAGTGAGTCCGGGCCAGGGGGTTTCTACGAGCAGTACTTC
CDR3 protein: CAISESGPGGFYEQYF
J gene: TRBJ2-7
clone size: NA
V gene: TRBV10-3
D gene: TRBD1

CDR3 DNA: TGTGCCAGTAGTATAGAGAGGCTAGCGGCAAACAATGAGCAGTTCTTC
CDR3 protein: CASSIERLAANNEQFF
J gene: TRBJ2-1
clone size: NA
V gene: TRBV19
D gene: TRBD2

CDR3 DNA: TGTGCCAGCAGCCTAGGGACTAGCGGGGCCTACAATGAGCAGTTCTTC
CDR3 protein: CASSLGTSGAYNEQFF
J gene: TRBJ2-1
clone size: NA
V gene: TRBV11-1
D gene: TRBD2

CDR3 DNA: TGCGCCAGCAGTGAGTGGTCTAGCGGGACCTACGAGCAGTACTTC
CDR3 protein: CASSEWSSGTYEQYF
J gene: TRBJ2-7
clone size: NA
V gene: TRBV10-2
D gene: TRBD2

CDR3 DNA: TGTGCCAGCAGCTTAGGGGACAGGCTTCGACCCGTTTCCTACAATGAGCAGTTCTTC
CDR3 protein: CASSLGDRLRPVSYNEQFF
J gene: TRBJ2-1
clone size: NA
V gene: TRBV7-8
D gene: TRBD1

CDR3 DNA: TGTGCCAGCAGTTTACAATCAGAGGGATGGGAAGCTTTCTTT
CDR3 protein: CASSLQSEGWEAFF
J gene: TRBJ1-1
clone size: NA
V gene: TRBV27
D gene: NA

CDR3 DNA: TGCGCCAGCAGCTTCCCGGAGAGCGGGAGGCCCACAGATACGCAGTATTTT
CDR3 protein: CASSFPESGRPTDTQYF
J gene: TRBJ2-3
clone size: NA
V gene: TRBV4-1
D gene: TRBD2

CDR3 DNA: TGTGCCAGCAGCGTTACGGGACTCCTTAGCACAGATACGCAGTATTTT
CDR3 protein: CASSVTGLLSTDTQYF
J gene: TRBJ2-3
clone size: NA
V gene: TRBV7-3
D gene: NA

CDR3 DNA: TGTGCCAGCAGTACCGCAGGGTTTTCCGGCTACGAGCAGTACTTC
CDR3 protein: CASSTAGFSGYEQYF
J gene: TRBJ2-7
clone size: once
V gene: TRBV27
D gene: NA

CDR3 DNA: TGCGCCAGCAGCCTGACAGGGTACAGCTCCTACGAGCAGTACTTC
CDR3 protein: CASSLTGYSSYEQYF
J gene: TRBJ2-7
clone size: few
V gene: TRBV4-3
D gene: TRBD1

CDR3 DNA: TGTGCCAGCAGCGCGACAGGGGGTTTAGGCTACGAGCAGTACTTC
CDR3 protein: CASSATGGLGYEQYF
J gene: TRBJ2-7
clone size: NA
V gene: TRBV7-3
D gene: TRBD1

CDR3 DNA: TGTGCCAGCAGTTACAGGGGTAACGCTGAAGCTTTCTTT
CDR3 protein: CASSYRGNAEAFF
J gene: TRBJ1-1
clone size: NA
V gene: TRBV6-5
D gene: NA

CDR3 DNA: TGTGCCAGCAGCTTAGTTGATAGCGCCGCCTACGAGCAGTACTTC
CDR3 protein: CASSLVDSAAYEQYF
J gene: TRBJ2-7
clone size: few
V gene: TRBV7-2
D gene: NA

CDR3 DNA: TGTGCCTGGAGTGCAAAAGGGGGTAGCTCCTACGAGCAGTACTTC
CDR3 protein: CAWSAKGGSSYEQYF
J gene: TRBJ2-7
clone size: NA
V gene: TRBV30
D gene: NA

CDR3 DNA: TGTGCCAGCTCACCATCAATTGCAGACCAAGAGACCCAGTACTTC
CDR3 protein: CASSPSIADQETQYF
J gene: TRBJ2-5
clone size: few
V gene: TRBV18
D gene: NA

CDR3 DNA: TGTGCCAGCAGGCACGGAGCTTACAATGAGCAGTTCTTC
CDR3 protein: CASRHGAYNEQFF
J gene: TRBJ2-1
clone size: few
V gene: TRBV5-1
D gene: NA

CDR3 DNA: TGTGCCAGCAGCTTAGGGACAGGGCGGATCCATCAGCCCCAGCATTTT
CDR3 protein: CASSLGTGRIHQPQHF
J gene: TRBJ1-5
clone size: once
V gene: TRBV7-9
D gene: TRBD1

CDR3 DNA: TGTGCCAGCAGCTTGGGACACGGAAGATATGGCTACACCTTC
CDR3 protein: CASSLGHGRYGYTF
J gene: TRBJ1-2
clone size: few
V gene: TRBV12-1
D gene: NA

CDR3 DNA: TGTGCCAGCAGCCTCGGACAGGGAGTCTATGGCTACACCTTC
CDR3 protein: CASSLGQGVYGYTF
J gene: TRBJ1-2
clone size: NA
V gene: TRBV6-5
D gene: TRBD1

CDR3 DNA: TGTGCCAGCACCCACGGACAGGGTTACGCCGGGGAGCTGTTTTTT
CDR3 protein: CASTHGQGYAGELFF
J gene: TRBJ2-2
clone size: NA
V gene: TRBV6-5
D gene: TRBD1

CDR3 DNA: TGCGCCAGCAGCTCCAGGGGGAACACTGAAGCTTTCTTT
CDR3 protein: CASSSRGNTEAFF
J gene: TRBJ1-1
clone size: once
V gene: TRBV5-1
D gene: NA

CDR3 DNA: TGTGCCAGCAGCTTACGAGCGGGGGACTACGAGCAGTACTTC
CDR3 protein: CASSLRAGDYEQYF
J gene: TRBJ2-7
clone size: once
V gene: TRBV11-1
D gene: TRBD2

CDR3 DNA: TGCGCCAGCAGCCACCTCCCGGACAGCTACGAGCAGTACTTC
CDR3 protein: CASSHLPDSYEQYF
J gene: TRBJ2-7
clone size: NA
V gene: TRBV4-1
D gene: NA

CDR3 DNA: TGTGCCAGCAGCTCCGATCACGATTGGCAAAAACTGTTTTTT
CDR3 protein: CASSSDHDWQKLFF
J gene: TRBJ1-4
clone size: NA
V gene: TRBV5-6
D gene: NA

CDR3 DNA: TGCGCCAGCAGTGACTCGACTAGCGGGAGTGGGGAGCTGTTTTTT
CDR3 protein: CASSDSTSGSGELFF
J gene: TRBJ2-2
clone size: once
V gene: TRBV10-1
D gene: TRBD2

CDR3 DNA: TGTGCCAGCAGCTTAAGGCGGACAGGGGCCAATGAGCAGTTCTTC
CDR3 protein: CASSLRRTGANEQFF
J gene: TRBJ2-1
clone size: NA
V gene: TRBV11-3
D gene: TRBD1

CDR3 DNA: TGTGCCAGCAGCGGACAGGGACGGATCTACGAGCAGTACTTC
CDR3 protein: CASSGQGRIYEQYF
J gene: TRBJ2-7
clone size: NA
V gene: TRBV7-9
D gene: TRBD1

CDR3 DNA: TGTGCCAGCAGTCTGACAGGAAGTTACTACGAGCAGTACTTC
CDR3 protein: CASSLTGSYYEQYF
J gene: TRBJ2-7
clone size: once
V gene: TRBV6-5
D gene: NA

CDR3 DNA: TGCGCCAGCACCAGACAGGGGATGAACACTGAAGCTTTCTTT
CDR3 protein: CASTRQGMNTEAFF
J gene: TRBJ1-1
clone size: NA
V gene: TRBV5-1
D gene: TRBD1

CDR3 DNA: TGTGCCAGCAGTGTCTACCCCAGGGGTCTATATAGCAATCAGCCCCAGCATTTT
CDR3 protein: CASSVYPRGLYSNQPQHF
J gene: TRBJ1-5
clone size: NA
V gene: TRBV2
D gene: NA

CDR3 DNA: TGTGCCAGCAGCTTCAGTTTAGCGGGAGCGGTAGCCGGGGAGCTGTTTTTT
CDR3 protein: CASSFSLAGAVAGELFF
J gene: TRBJ2-2
clone size: NA
V gene: TRBV5-4
D gene: TRBD2

CDR3 DNA: TGTGCCAGCAGCGTAGGTGGACAGGGAGGCCACGAGCAGTACTTC
CDR3 protein: CASSVGGQGGHEQYF
J gene: TRBJ2-7
clone size: NA
V gene: TRBV9
D gene: TRBD1

CDR3 DNA: TGCGCCAGCAGCCAACCAGGTACGGTGAACACTGAAGCTTTCTTT
CDR3 protein: CASSQPGTVNTEAFF
J gene: TRBJ1-1
clone size: few
V gene: TRBV4-1
D gene: NA

CDR3 DNA: TGTGCCAGTAGTAGACAGGGGATTTCGACTGGCTACACCTTC
CDR3 protein: CASSRQGISTGYTF
J gene: TRBJ1-2
clone size: NA
V gene: TRBV19
D gene: TRBD1

CDR3 DNA: TGTGCCAGCAGCTTAAGCCTAGCGGGAGGGCTCACCGGGGAGCTGTTTTTT
CDR3 protein: CASSLSLAGGLTGELFF
J gene: TRBJ2-2
clone size: NA
V gene: TRBV13
D gene: TRBD2

CDR3 DNA: TGTGCCACCAGCAGAGAGTCCAGCGGGACCTACAATGAGCAGTTCTTC
CDR3 protein: CATSRESSGTYNEQFF
J gene: TRBJ2-1
clone size: NA
V gene: TRBV15
D gene: TRBD2

CDR3 DNA: TGTGCCAGCAGTTACTCAGACAGCTCCTACGAGCAGTACTTC
CDR3 protein: CASSYSDSSYEQYF
J gene: TRBJ2-7
clone size: NA
V gene: TRBV6-5
D gene: NA

CDR3 DNA: TGCGCCAGCAGCTCACTAGCGGGGGTCACAGATACGCAGTATTTT
CDR3 protein: CASSSLAGVTDTQYF
J gene: TRBJ2-3
clone size: NA
V gene: TRBV10-1
D gene: TRBD2

CDR3 DNA: TGTGCCAGCAGCCCTCCCGGGACTAGCGGGAGTAATGGGGAGCTGTTTTTT
CDR3 protein: CASSPPGTSGSNGELFF
J gene: TRBJ2-2
clone size: NA
V gene: TRBV27
D gene: TRBD2

CDR3 DNA: TGCGCCAGCAGTAGCCCGTGGAATGAGCAGTTCTTC
CDR3 protein: CASSSPWNEQFF
J gene: TRBJ2-1
clone size: once
V gene: TRBV5-1
D gene: NA

CDR3 DNA: TGTGCCAGCAGTTACCGACAGGTCTTCTTC
CDR3 protein: CASSYRQVFF
J gene: TRBJ2-7
clone size: NA
V gene: TRBV6-1
D gene: NA

CDR3 DNA: TGCGCCAGCAGCCCGGGACAGGGCTATGGCTACACCTTC
CDR3 protein: CASSPGQGYGYTF
J gene: TRBJ1-2
clone size: few
V gene: TRBV4-1
D gene: TRBD1

CDR3 DNA: TGCGCCAGCAGCCGGGAGTCAACAGGGTATCAGCCCCAGCATTTT
CDR3 protein: CASSRESTGYQPQHF
J gene: TRBJ1-5
clone size: NA
V gene: TRBV4-1
D gene: NA

CDR3 DNA: TGTGCCAGCAGTACACTAGGGGGGGAGGATACGCAGTATTTT
CDR3 protein: CASSTLGGEDTQYF
J gene: TRBJ2-3
clone size: NA
V gene: TRBV2
D gene: NA

CDR3 DNA: TGTGCCAGCAGCCGGACAGGGGGGGACACCGGGGAGCTGTTTTTT
CDR3 protein: CASSRTGGDTGELFF
J gene: TRBJ2-2
clone size: NA
V gene: TRBV9
D gene: TRBD1

CDR3 DNA: TGTGCCAGCGGCCTCCAGGGGGGCTTCTATGGCTACACCTTC
CDR3 protein: CASGLQGGFYGYTF
J gene: TRBJ1-2
clone size: once
V gene: TRBV27
D gene: TRBD1

CDR3 DNA: TGCGCCAGCAGCCAACGGGCGGGAGGGCCTTCGGGGGAGACCCAGTACTTC
CDR3 protein: CASSQRAGGPSGETQYF
J gene: TRBJ2-5
clone size: NA
V gene: TRBV4-1
D gene: TRBD2